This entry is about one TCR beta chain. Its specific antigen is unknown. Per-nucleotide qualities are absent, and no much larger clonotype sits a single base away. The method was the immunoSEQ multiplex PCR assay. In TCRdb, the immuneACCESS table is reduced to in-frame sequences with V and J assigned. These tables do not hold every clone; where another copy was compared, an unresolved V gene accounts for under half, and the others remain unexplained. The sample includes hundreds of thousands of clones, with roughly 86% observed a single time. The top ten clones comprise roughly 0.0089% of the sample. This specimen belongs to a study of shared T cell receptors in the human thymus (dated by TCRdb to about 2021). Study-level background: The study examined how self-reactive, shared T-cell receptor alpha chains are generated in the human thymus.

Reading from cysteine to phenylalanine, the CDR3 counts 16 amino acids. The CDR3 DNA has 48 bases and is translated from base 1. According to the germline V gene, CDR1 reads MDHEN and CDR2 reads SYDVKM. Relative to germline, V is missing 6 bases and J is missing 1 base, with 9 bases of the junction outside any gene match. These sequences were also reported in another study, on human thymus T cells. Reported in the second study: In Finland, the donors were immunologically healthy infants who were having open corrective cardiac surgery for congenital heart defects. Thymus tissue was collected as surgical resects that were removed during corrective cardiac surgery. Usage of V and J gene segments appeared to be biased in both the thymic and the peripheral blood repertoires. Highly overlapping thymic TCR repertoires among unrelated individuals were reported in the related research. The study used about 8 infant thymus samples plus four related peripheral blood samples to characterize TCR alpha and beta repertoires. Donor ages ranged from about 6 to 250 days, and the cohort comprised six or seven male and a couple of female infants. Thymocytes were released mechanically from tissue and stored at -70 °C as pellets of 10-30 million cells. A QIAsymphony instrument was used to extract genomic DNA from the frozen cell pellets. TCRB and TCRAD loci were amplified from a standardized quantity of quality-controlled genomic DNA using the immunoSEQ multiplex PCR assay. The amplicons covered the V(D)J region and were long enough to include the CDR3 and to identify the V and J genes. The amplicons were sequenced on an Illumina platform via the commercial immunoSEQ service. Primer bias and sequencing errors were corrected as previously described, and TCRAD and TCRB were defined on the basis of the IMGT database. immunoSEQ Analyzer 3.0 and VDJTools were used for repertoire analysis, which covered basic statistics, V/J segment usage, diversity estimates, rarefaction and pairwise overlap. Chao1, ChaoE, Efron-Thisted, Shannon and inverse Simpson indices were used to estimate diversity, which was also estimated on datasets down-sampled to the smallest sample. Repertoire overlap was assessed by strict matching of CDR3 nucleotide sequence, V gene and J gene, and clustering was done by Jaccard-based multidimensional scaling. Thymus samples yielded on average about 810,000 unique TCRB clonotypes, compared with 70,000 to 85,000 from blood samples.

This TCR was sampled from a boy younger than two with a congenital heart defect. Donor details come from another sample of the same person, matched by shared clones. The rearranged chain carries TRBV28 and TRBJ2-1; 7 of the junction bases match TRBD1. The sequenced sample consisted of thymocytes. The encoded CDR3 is CASSGHRGLSYNEQFF. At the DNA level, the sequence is TGTGCCAGCAGCGGACACAGGGGTTTGTCCTACAATGAGCAGTTCTTC.